This T cell receptor beta chain was profiled in a study of blood T cell repertoires in COVID-19. Study summary: The United States, Italy and Spain provided the acute and convalescent COVID-19 samples.

V dropped 3 bases and J dropped 4 bases, with 14 bases sitting between them. The CDR3 covers 15 residues. Germline V gene data show CDR1 as MNHNS and CDR2 as SASEGT. Authors' analysis steps: Estimates of nucleated cell counts were drawn from the amplification of reference gene primers. Method: immunoSEQ multiplex PCR; TCRdb's copy keeps in-frame clones and lacks some. For V, J and clone size, that table is used; D and trimming come from the DNA. The sample yields about 120,000 clones, around four fifths seen once. This chain links TRBV6-1 with TRBJ2-3; maybe TRBD2 (6 bases). This sequence originates from a woman aged 40 to 50 with acute or convalescent COVID-19. The source material was peripheral blood. In nucleotides, the CDR3 is TGTGCCAGCAGTGATACACCCGGGACTGCAGATACGCAGTATTTT. Its translation is CASSDTPGTADTQYF.